The 5 T cell receptor beta chains given below trace back to one sample, sequenced in a study of CD8 T cells in ankylosing spondylitis. One entry per CDR3 protein results from TCRdb running MiXCR on the 5' RACE reads. The sample contains about 52,000 distinct CDR3 sequences, about 7.8% of which appear only once. The specimen sequenced was blood, either unsorted or a sorted T cell fraction (not recorded which). The receptors derive from a female donor with ankylosing spondylitis or in good health (not recorded which).

There are many counts of this clonotype. The chain employs TRBV20-1 and TRBJ1-5, with 9 nucleotides matching TRBD1. V lost 4 bases, J lost 4 bases, and 2 bases stayed unmatched. CDR1 and CDR2 from the germline V gene are DFQATT and SNEGSKA (reference sequence). The CDR3 has 13 residues. CDR3 residues: CSANRGLNQPQHF. The CDR3 DNA sequence: TGCAGTGCTAACAGGGGGCTGAATCAGCCCCAGCATTTT.

This clonotype has a handful of counts. The chain is built from TRBV7-2 and TRBJ2-7, with 9 bases aligning to TRBD1. V was pared by 4 bases and J by 4 bases, with 2 bases of the junction left unmatched. The germline CDR1 and CDR2 sequences are SGHTA and FQGNSA. This CDR3 is built from 13 residues. CDR3 coding DNA: TGTGCCAGCAGCTACAGGGGGCGATACGAGCAGTACGTC. This sequence encodes CASSYRGRYEQYV.

This rearrangement joins TRBV7-6 to TRBJ2-5, with D perhaps assigned TRBD1 or TRBD2 (5 bases each). Deletions cut 2 bases from V and 1 base from J, with 8 bases between. Germline CDR1 reads SGHVS; CDR2 reads FNYEAQ. The CDR3 runs to 14 residues. The CDR3 DNA reads as TGTGCCAGCAGCTTAATTGGGGGCCAAGAGACCCAGTACTTC. Residues: CASSLIGGQETQYF.

Turning to this clonotype: A much larger clone differs from this one at a single base, so this may be a read error. V and J are TRBV7-9 and TRBJ1-4; 8 bases match TRBD1. Trimming at V came to 7 bases and at J to 8 bases, leaving 9 bases not matched to a gene. Germline assignment: CDR1 SEHNR and CDR2 FQNEAQ (reference sequence). The CDR3 is made up of 14 amino acids. CDR3 sequence (DNA): TGTGCCAGCACCCGACAGGGGACAGGAGAAAAACTGTTTTTT. Residues: CASTRQGTGEKLFF.

This clonotype was detected many times. This chain uses TRBV12-3 or TRBV12-4 with TRBJ1-4; D call uncertain. This CDR3 comprises 14 residues. The V end was cut by 4 bases, the J end by 4 bases, with 10 bases between. The CDR3 region is CASSSRVGNEKLFF. The CDR3 DNA reads TGTGCCAGCAGTTCTCGTGTGGGTAATGAAAAACTGTTTTTT.